One sample yielded the 31 T cell receptor beta chains listed below, sequenced in a study of blood T cells in healthy people across ages. A J-beta primer mix and a sample-barcoded 5' primer were used in a second PCR of roughly 6 to 11 cycles. TCRdb reprocessed the 5' RACE reads with MiXCR, giving one entry per CDR3 protein. The sample holds just over 1 million distinct CDR3 sequences, over 35% seen once. The sequencing input was blood. The receptors stem from a woman aged 55 to 70 in good health.

V gene TRBV28 combines with J gene TRBJ2-1, with no clear D. The CDR3 has 13 amino acids. V lost 3 bases and J 3 bases, leaving 6 bases between the germline ends. Looked up from germline, CDR1 is MDHEN and CDR2 is SYDVKM. CDR3 nucleotide sequence: TGTGCCAGCAGTTTTGCGGTCTACAATGAGCAGTTCTTC. Translating gives CASSFAVYNEQFF.

The V and J genes are TRBV5-6 and TRBJ2-7; 7 positions match TRBD1. Judging by the DNA end, TRBJ2-5 fits better; the J call may be wrong. This CDR3 comprises 15 residues. Germline V lookup: CDR1 SGHDT, CDR2 YYEEEE. CDR3 amino acids: CASSLGGQELETQYF. Written as DNA, the CDR3 is TGTGCCAGCAGCTTGGGAGGACAGGAGTTGGAGACCCAGTACTTC.

This rearrangement joins TRBV20-1 to TRBJ2-7, with 11 bases aligning to TRBD2. In germline, CDR1 is DFQATT, CDR2 SNEGSKA (reference sequence). The CDR3 has 14 amino acids. J lost 4 bases, V lost 5 bases, and 7 bases had no gene match. Here the CDR3 reads CSAAVSGRGYEQYF. CDR3 nucleotides: TGCAGTGCTGCCGTTAGCGGGAGGGGGTACGAGCAGTACTTC.

Many counts were recorded for this clonotype. The chain uses TRBV29-1 and TRBJ2-5; unclear D gene. The CDR3 runs to 12 residues. The germline V gene has CDR1 SQVTM and CDR2 ANQGSEA. The ends were cut back, 8 bases at V and 1 base at J, with 11 bases in the middle. DNA for the CDR3: TGCAGCCTTGCCACAGTCCAAGAGACCCAGTACTTC. Protein sequence: CSLATVQETQYF.

The J gene is TRBJ2-1, the V gene TRBV28; TRBD1 is a possible D gene (6 bases). The V and J ends lost 3 bases and 0 bases respectively, with 12 bases between them. The CDR3 has 16 amino acids. Germline V gene data show CDR1 as MDHEN and CDR2 as SYDVKM. The CDR3 coding sequence is TGTGCCAGCAGTTTTTCTCAGGGGAGCTCCTACAATGAGCAGTTCTTC. Translating gives CASSFSQGSSYNEQFF.

The chain carries TRBV7-2 and TRBJ2-1, with a possible D match to TRBD2 (5 bases). Trimming removed 6 bases from V and 9 bases from J, with 24 bases in between. This CDR3 region has 16 residues. Germline values: CDR1 SGHTA, CDR2 FQGNSA. Here the CDR3 DNA reads TGTGCCAGCAGTCGCCATATGGGGAGCCGAGGAGGTGAGCAGTTCTTC. Protein: CASSRHMGSRGGEQFF.

The V gene is TRBV5-8, the J gene TRBJ2-7; D perhaps matches TRBD1 (8 bases). The ends were cut back, 1 base at V and 3 bases at J, with 20 bases in the middle. CDR1 and CDR2 (germline): SGHTS, YDEGEE. This CDR3 contains 17 residues. The CDR3 DNA reads TGTGCCAGCAGCTTGTACCTCGGACAGGGAGGGGACTACGAGCAGTACTTC. Residues: CASSLYLGQGGDYEQYF.

The chain joins TRBV15 to TRBJ2-7; 7 bases fit TRBD1. Germline V CDR1 and CDR2: LNHNV, YYDKDF (reference sequence). The ends lost 1 base at V and 3 bases at J; junction bases unmatched: 6. The CDR3 totals 15 residues. CDR3 loop: CATSRATGRGYEQYF. The CDR3 bases are TGTGCCACCAGCAGAGCGACAGGGAGAGGCTACGAGCAGTACTTC.

The gene calls are TRBV21-1 and TRBJ2-4; the D call TRBD1 from the table was never checked on the DNA. TRBV21-1 is a pseudogene. The CDR3 covers 15 residues. As DNA, the CDR3 is TGTGCCAGCAGCATAGGGGGCCGAGCCAAAAACATTCAGTACTTC. Translating it yields CASSIGGRAKNIQYF.

V usage is TRBV10-2 and J usage is TRBJ2-7; D is possibly TRBD1 or TRBD2 (5 bases each). The CDR3 has 12 amino acids. Deletions cut 3 bases from V and 7 bases from J, with 10 bases between. CDR1 is WSHSY and CDR2 is SAAADI in the germline V gene. CDR3 DNA: TGCGCCAGCAGTGATGGGGGAAGAGAGCAGTACTTC. Translated: CASSDGGREQYF.

The chain employs TRBV6-5 and TRBJ2-7, with 9 bases matching TRBD2. CDR1 MNHEY and CDR2 SVGAGI come from the germline V gene. V lost 5 bases and J lost 2; bases outside the gene matches: 10. The CDR3 runs 16 residues. As DNA, the CDR3 is TGTGCCAGCAGTAGCTTAGGACTAGCGCACACCTACGAGCAGTACTTC. It is translated as CASSSLGLAHTYEQYF.

This clonotype was seen a few times. The gene calls are TRBV7-9 and TRBJ2-4; tentative D call: TRBD2 (5 bases). The CDR3 runs 14 residues. V was cut by 5 bases and J by 13 bases, with 21 bases left in between. CDR1 and CDR2 (germline): SEHNR, FQNEAQ (reference sequence). This CDR3 reads CASSTPGTLREQYF. The CDR3 DNA reads TGTGCCAGCAGCACGCCGGGAACGCTGAGGGAGCAGTACTTC.

This chain links TRBV9 with TRBJ2-7, with 7 bases fitting TRBD2. Trimming cost V 0 bases and J 3 bases; bases outside gene matches: 6. Germline lookup yields CDR1 SGDLS and CDR2 YYNGEE. The CDR3 sequence is 15 residues long. This CDR3 reads CASSVDSGSRYEQYF. The CDR3 bases are TGTGCCAGCAGCGTAGATAGCGGGTCCCGCTACGAGCAGTACTTC.

This clonotype was observed a few times. This chain joins TRBV6-1 and TRBJ1-6; 9 positions match TRBD1. V was pared by 8 bases and J by 2 bases, with 1 base of the junction left unmatched. This CDR3 spans 14 amino acids. The germline gives CDR1 MNHNS, CDR2 SASEGT. The CDR3 sequence: CASRDRAYNSPLHF. The CDR3 bases are TGTGCCAGCCGGGACAGGGCCTATAATTCACCCCTCCACTTT.

The chain carries TRBV9 and TRBJ2-7, with D possibly being TRBD1 (6 bases). With 0 bases removed from V and 7 bases from J, the gap between germline ends came to 17 bases. This CDR3 is 15 amino acids long. Germline values: CDR1 SGDLS, CDR2 YYNGEE. Here the CDR3 reads CASSVEKYGTPEQYF. As DNA, the CDR3 is TGTGCCAGCAGCGTAGAAAAGTACGGGACACCTGAGCAGTACTTC.

Points on this clonotype: At one end, the junction sequence differs from germline, possibly due to a read error. This chain uses TRBV7-9 with TRBJ2-1; no clear D gene. Germline loops: CDR1 SEHNR, CDR2 FQNEAQ (reference sequence). CDR3 length equals 12 residues. The CDR3 spells CASSLVDGEQLF. CDR3 bases: TGTGCCAGCAGCTTAGTGGACGGTGAGCAGTTATTC.

This clonotype was observed a few times. The V gene is TRBV12-3 or TRBV12-4, the J gene TRBJ2-3; D might be TRBD1 (6 bases). Deletions cut 3 bases from V and 4 bases from J, with 11 bases between. This CDR3 has 14 residues. CDR3 sequence (DNA): TGTGCCAGCAGTTTGGGGACAAGGCCAGATACGCAGTATTTT. Translated, it gives CASSLGTRPDTQYF.

V is TRBV11-2 and J is TRBJ2-3, with 7 nucleotides matching TRBD1. The CDR3 runs 13 residues. The ends lost 5 bases at V and 9 bases at J; junction bases unmatched: 8. CDR1 and CDR2 from the germline V gene are SGHAT and FQNNGV. CDR3 bases: TGTGCCAGCAGCCTGGAACAGGGGAGAACGCAGTATTTT. Translation gives CASSLEQGRTQYF. The variable domain in full, with the rest retrieved from reference TRBV11-2 and TRBJ2-3, is EAGVAQSPRYKIIEKRQSVAFWCNPISGHATLYWYQQILGQGPKLLIQFQNNGVVDDSQLPKDRFSAERLKGVDSTLKIQPAKLEDSAVYLCASSLEQGRTQYFGPGTRLTVL.

This clonotype was counted a few times. The rearrangement joins TRBV24-1 to TRBJ2-3; possibly TRBD2 for D (6 bases). The length of the CDR3 is 17 residues. V was pared by 3 bases and J by 0 bases, with 15 bases between. Germline V gene lookup returns CDR1 KGHDR and CDR2 SFDVKD. This CDR3 is CATSDLARGISTDTQYF. The CDR3 region has the DNA TGTGCCACCAGTGATCTCGCCCGGGGGATCAGCACAGATACGCAGTATTTT.

The DNA for the CDR3 is TGTGCCAGCAGCAAAGCCTGCGGGGAGTGGAGGTCTGTTGGCGAGCAGTACTTC. Translated, it gives CASSKACGEWRSVGEQYF. This chain connects TRBV21-1 to TRBJ2-4; the D call TRBD2 from the table was never checked on the DNA. The assigned J gene may be wrong: the sequence end matches TRBJ2-7 better. TRBV21-1 is given as a pseudogene. The CDR3 sequence is 18 residues long.

J is TRBJ2-5 and V is TRBV29-1; D might be TRBD2 (6 bases). Germline-derived CDR1 and CDR2 are SQVTM and ANQGSEA. Trimming removed 4 bases from V and 11 bases from J, with 23 bases in between. CDR3 length: 14 amino acids. In nucleotides, the CDR3 is TGCAGCGTTGGGGGACTCTCAGCCCACAATGAGCAGTACTTC. Its protein is CSVGGLSAHNEQYF. The full variable domain, rest sourced from reference TRBV29-1 and TRBJ2-5, is SAVISQKPSRDICQRGTSLTIQCQVDSQVTMMFWYRQQPGQSLTLIATANQGSEATYESGFVIDKFPISRPNLTFSTLTVSNMSPEDSSIYLCSVGGLSAHNEQYFGPGTRLLVL.

The genes are TRBV4-2 and TRBJ2-7; D unresolved. The CDR3 extends over 14 amino acids. Trimming pared 0 bases from V and 3 bases from J, leaving 9 bases between. CDR1 is LGHNA, CDR2 YNFKEQ, per germline. The CDR3 sequence is CASSQDLGNYEQYF. CDR3 DNA sequence: TGTGCCAGCAGCCAAGATCTTGGGAACTACGAGCAGTACTTC.

V and J are TRBV4-1 and TRBJ1-3; tentative D call: TRBD1 (5 bases). Per germline, CDR1 MGHRA and CDR2 YSYEKL. This CDR3 contains 17 residues. The ends were cut back, 0 bases at V and 0 bases at J, with 12 bases in the middle. DNA of the CDR3: TGCGCCAGCAGCCAAGATCCGGGGGGGAGCTCTGGAAACACCATATATTTT. Amino acid sequence: CASSQDPGGSSGNTIYF.

Comments on this clonotype: This may stem from a read error, because a much larger clone lies one nucleotide away. The chain links TRBV29-1 to TRBJ2-7; D gene ambiguous. Trimming removed 2 bases at V and 6 bases at J, with 8 bases between. This CDR3 region has 11 residues. The V gene's germline CDR1 is SQVTM and CDR2 ANQGSEA. The CDR3 here is CSVEFRLEQYF. For the CDR3, the DNA is TGCAGCGTTGAATTTCGGCTCGAGCAGTACTTC.

This clonotype has a handful of counts. V usage is TRBV12-5 and J usage is TRBJ2-1; TRBD2 might be the D (6 bases). The germline CDR1 and CDR2 sequences are LGHNT and FRNRAP. The V and J ends lost 1 base and 1 base respectively, with 8 bases between them. This CDR3 comprises 15 residues. The CDR3 spells CASGLGGISYNEQFF. The DNA for the CDR3 is TGTGCTAGTGGTTTGGGCGGGATTTCCTACAATGAGCAGTTCTTC.

In this sample, this clonotype turned up a few times. The DNA for the CDR3 is TGTGCCAGCAGCTTAGACAGCCGAGGGGCTTACAATGAGCAGTTCTTC. Translation: CASSLDSRGAYNEQFF. The chain couples TRBV7-9 to TRBJ2-1; either TRBD1 or TRBD2 may supply D (5 bases each). The V end was cut by 1 base, the J end by 4 bases, with 14 bases between. The CDR3 extends over 16 amino acids. Germline V lookup: CDR1 SEHNR, CDR2 FQNEAQ (reference sequence).

This clonotype was seen a single time. V is TRBV10-3 and J is TRBJ1-5; TRBD1 is a possible D gene (5 bases). The CDR3 extends over 12 amino acids. Trimming shortened V by 8 bases and J by 9 bases, and 14 bases separated the two germline ends. The germline V gene has CDR1 ENHRY and CDR2 SYGVKD. DNA for the CDR3: TGTGCCATCTCGCTGGGGGAGGGGCCCCAGCATTTT. Protein: CAISLGEGPQHF.

The rearrangement uses TRBV29-1 and TRBJ2-3; the D gene could be TRBD1 or TRBD2 (5 bases each). Germline V gene lookup returns CDR1 SQVTM and CDR2 ANQGSEA. The CDR3 covers 12 residues. V was clipped by 3 bases and J by 2 bases, with 6 bases between them. The CDR3, as DNA: TGCAGCGTTGAGGGGGACACAGATACGCAGTATTTT. Residues: CSVEGDTDTQYF.

This clonotype was recorded at least ten times. DNA for the CDR3: TGTGCCATCAGTGATCAAGGCTACACCTTC. It encodes CAISDQGYTF. The V call is TRBV10-3, the J call TRBJ1-2; D is ambiguous. CDR1 is ENHRY, CDR2 SYGVKD, per germline. The CDR3 is 10 residues long. V gave up 3 bases and J gave up 8 bases, with 4 bases separating them.

V is TRBV6-5 and J is TRBJ2-3; D is possibly TRBD1 (5 bases). Trimming removed 5 bases from V and 4 bases from J, with 19 bases in between. Per germline, CDR1 MNHEY and CDR2 SVGAGI. The CDR3 has 16 residues. The DNA for the CDR3 is TGTGCCAGCAGTAATCGTGCAGGGTTCAGTGCAGATACGCAGTATTTT. Its translation is CASSNRAGFSADTQYF.

This clonotype was seen a handful of times. The chain employs TRBV20-1 and TRBJ2-5; no firm D call. Trimming removed 3 bases at V and 2 bases at J, with 16 bases between. Germline CDR1 is DFQATT and CDR2 is SNEGSKA (reference sequence). The CDR3 extends over 15 amino acids. The CDR3 sequence is CSARNGRTPQETQYF. The CDR3 DNA sequence: TGCAGTGCTAGGAACGGAAGGACCCCTCAAGAGACCCAGTACTTC.